This T cell receptor beta chain came from a study of shared clonotypes between healthy human individuals. Those who donated were healthy HIV-negative adults, with no recent acute infections or vaccinations reported. V was clipped by 2 bases and J by 0 bases, with 20 bases between them. The CDR3 runs 19 residues. Germline V CDR1 and CDR2: SGHTA, FQGNSA. The run depth of the assay was deep. Each cell subset's genomic DNA was divided evenly among several immunoSEQ plates. Generated by immunoSEQ multiplex PCR, the TCRdb table keeps only in-frame clones and is missing some. The table records fewer than 550,000 clones, about 79% of them present only once.

The sequence was obtained from a woman in her 40s in good health. Some clones in this sample may be carry-over from other donors' samples. The source material was PBMCs. The J gene is TRBJ2-1, the V gene TRBV7-2; D may be TRBD1 or TRBD2 (6 bases each). The CDR3 is CASSLRWDTSTSSYNEQFF. The CDR3 DNA reads as TGTGCCAGCAGCTTACGTTGGGACACATCGACTAGCTCCTACAATGAGCAGTTCTTC.